This TCR beta chain was captured by sequencing in a study of blood T cell repertoires in COVID-19. Across the whole study: Samples representing acute and convalescent COVID-19 were sourced from the United States, Italy and Spain. The cDNA or gDNA used as material had been derived from T cells, B-cell-depleted T cells, or PBMCs.

Authors' data handling: Reference gene primer amplification yielded estimated nucleated cell counts. Clones were read by immunoSEQ multiplex PCR, and TCRdb kept only the in-frame ones, dropping some. The V and J calls and clone size are taken from that table; D and trimming were inferred from the DNA. The sample includes roughly 32,000 clones, 75% of them seen just once. Trimming removed 0 bases from V and 8 bases from J; junction bases left unmatched: 3. This CDR3 spans 14 amino acids. Germline V gene sequence: CDR1 LNHNV, CDR2 YYDKDF (reference sequence). The specimen sequenced was peripheral blood. The receptor comes from a man aged 80 or over with active or convalescent COVID-19. This chain joins TRBV15 and TRBJ1-4; 7 bases map to TRBD1. The DNA of the CDR3 is TGTGCCACCAGCAGAGATGACAGGGTCGAAAAACTGTTTTTT. Residues: CATSRDDRVEKLFF.